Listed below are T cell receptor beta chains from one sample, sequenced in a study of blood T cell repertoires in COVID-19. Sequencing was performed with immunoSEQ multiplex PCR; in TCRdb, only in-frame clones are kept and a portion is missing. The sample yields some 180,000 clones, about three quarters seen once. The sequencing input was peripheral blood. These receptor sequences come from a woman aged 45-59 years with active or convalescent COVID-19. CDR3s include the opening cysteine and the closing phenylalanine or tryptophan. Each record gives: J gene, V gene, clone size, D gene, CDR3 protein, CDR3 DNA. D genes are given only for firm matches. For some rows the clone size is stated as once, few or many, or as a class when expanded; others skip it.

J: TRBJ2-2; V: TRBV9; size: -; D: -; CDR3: CASSIGTPANTGELFF; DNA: TGTGCCAGCAGTATCGGGACTCCGGCGAACACCGGGGAGCTGTTTTTT
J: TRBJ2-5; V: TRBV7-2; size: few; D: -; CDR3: CASSLGAGSETQYF; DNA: TGTGCCAGCAGCTTAGGAGCAGGGTCAGAGACCCAGTACTTC
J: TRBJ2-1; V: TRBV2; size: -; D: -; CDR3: CATARGNEQFF; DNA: TGTGCCACCGCACGAGGAAATGAGCAGTTCTTC
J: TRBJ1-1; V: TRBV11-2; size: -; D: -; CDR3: CASSLVRGKNTEAFF; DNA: TGTGCCAGCAGCTTAGTTAGAGGGAAGAACACTGAAGCTTTCTTT
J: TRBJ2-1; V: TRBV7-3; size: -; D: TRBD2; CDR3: CASSKGLAGIYEQFF; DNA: TGTGCCAGCAGCAAAGGACTAGCGGGTATCTATGAGCAGTTCTTC
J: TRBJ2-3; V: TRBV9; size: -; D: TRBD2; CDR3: CASTSGDRDTQYF; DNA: TGTGCCAGTACTAGCGGGGACCGGGATACGCAGTATTTT
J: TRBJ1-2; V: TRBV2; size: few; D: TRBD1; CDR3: CASTSGGQGINGYTF; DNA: TGTGCCAGCACCTCCGGCGGACAGGGGATTAATGGCTACACCTTC
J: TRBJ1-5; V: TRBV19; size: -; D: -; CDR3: CASGQSPNQPQHF; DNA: TGTGCCAGCGGACAGAGCCCCAATCAGCCCCAGCATTTT
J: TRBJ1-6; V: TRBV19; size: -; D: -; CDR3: CASSLRWNAGSSYNSPLHF; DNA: TGTGCCAGTAGTCTTAGGTGGAACGCCGGGAGCTCCTATAATTCACCCCTCCACTTT
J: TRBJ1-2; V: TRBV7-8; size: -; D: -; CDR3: CASGRWDDYGYTF; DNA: TGTGCCAGCGGGAGATGGGATGACTATGGCTACACCTTC
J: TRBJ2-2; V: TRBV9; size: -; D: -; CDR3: CASSPPRGGGELFF; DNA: TGTGCCAGCAGCCCGCCCCGTGGCGGCGGGGAGCTGTTTTTT
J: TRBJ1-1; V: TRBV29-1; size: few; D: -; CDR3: CSCLGSGNTEAFF; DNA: TGCAGCTGTCTGGGGAGCGGAAACACTGAAGCTTTCTTT
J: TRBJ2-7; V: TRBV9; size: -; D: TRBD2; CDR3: CASSVEGAGGPGEQYF; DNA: TGTGCCAGCAGCGTAGAGGGAGCGGGGGGGCCCGGAGAGCAGTACTTC
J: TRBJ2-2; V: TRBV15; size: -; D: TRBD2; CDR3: CATSRLAGGLTGELFF; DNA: TGTGCCACCAGCCGGTTAGCGGGAGGGCTAACCGGGGAGCTGTTTTTT
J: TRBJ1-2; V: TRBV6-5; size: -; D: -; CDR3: CASSYGYRVGYTF; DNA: TGTGCCAGCAGTTACGGCTACAGGGTTGGCTACACCTTC
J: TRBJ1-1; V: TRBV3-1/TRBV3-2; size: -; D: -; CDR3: CASSLGAGSLTEAFF; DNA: TGTGCCAGCAGTCTGGGGGCAGGTAGCCTAACTGAAGCTTTCTTT
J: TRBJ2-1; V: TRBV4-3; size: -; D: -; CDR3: CASSQGGFGGTRRNEQFF; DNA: TGCGCCAGCAGCCAAGGTGGGTTTGGCGGAACCCGTAGGAATGAGCAGTTCTTC
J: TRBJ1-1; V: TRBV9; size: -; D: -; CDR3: CASSAHKTGEAFF; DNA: TGTGCCAGCAGCGCCCACAAGACGGGTGAAGCTTTCTTT
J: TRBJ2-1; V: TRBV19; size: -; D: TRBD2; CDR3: CASSLVGGGNEQFF; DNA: TGTGCCAGTAGCCTCGTCGGGGGGGGCAATGAGCAGTTCTTC
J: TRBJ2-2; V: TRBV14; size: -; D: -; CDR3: CASSQEVVRGTGELFF; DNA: TGTGCCAGCAGCCAAGAAGTTGTCAGGGGCACCGGGGAGCTGTTTTTT
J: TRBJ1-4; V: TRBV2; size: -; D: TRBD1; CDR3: CASKRTGQGSEKLFF; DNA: TGTGCCAGCAAGCGAACGGGACAGGGGAGCGAAAAACTGTTTTTT
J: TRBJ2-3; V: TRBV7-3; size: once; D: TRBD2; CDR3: CASSPLAGDADTQYF; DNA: TGTGCCAGCAGCCCACTAGCGGGAGACGCAGATACGCAGTATTTT
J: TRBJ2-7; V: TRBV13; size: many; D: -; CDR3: CASSPRDQAGCEQYF; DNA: TGTGCCAGCAGCCCCAGAGACCAGGCGGGGTGCGAGCAGTACTTC
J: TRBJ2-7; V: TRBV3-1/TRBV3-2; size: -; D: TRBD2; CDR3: CASSQVSGSYYEQYF; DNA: TGTGCCAGCAGCCAGGTTAGCGGGAGTTACTACGAGCAGTACTTC
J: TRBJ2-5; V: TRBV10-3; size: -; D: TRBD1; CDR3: CAISTGTGGLQETQYF; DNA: TGTGCCATCAGTACCGGGACAGGGGGGCTCCAAGAGACCCAGTACTTC
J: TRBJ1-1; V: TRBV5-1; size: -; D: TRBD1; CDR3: CASSLGQGNAEAFF; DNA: TGCGCCAGCAGCTTGGGACAGGGGAACGCTGAAGCTTTCTTT
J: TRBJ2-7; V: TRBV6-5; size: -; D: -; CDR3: CASSPHYEQYF; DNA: TGTGCCAGCAGTCCCCACTACGAGCAGTACTTC
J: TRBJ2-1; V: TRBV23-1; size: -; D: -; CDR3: CASSQRERFNYNEQFF; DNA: TGCGCCAGCAGTCAAAGGGAGAGGTTTAACTACAATGAGCAGTTCTTC
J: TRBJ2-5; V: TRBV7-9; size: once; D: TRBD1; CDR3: CASSLPGQGGTQYF; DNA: TGTGCCAGCAGCTTACCGGGACAGGGTGGGACCCAGTACTTC
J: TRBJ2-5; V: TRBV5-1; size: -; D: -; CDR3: CASGYREQETQYF; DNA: TGCGCCAGCGGTTACAGGGAACAAGAGACCCAGTACTTC
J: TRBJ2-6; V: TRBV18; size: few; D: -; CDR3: CASSPSGGSGANVLTF; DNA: TGTGCCAGCTCACCCTCAGGTGGGTCTGGGGCCAACGTCCTGACTTTC
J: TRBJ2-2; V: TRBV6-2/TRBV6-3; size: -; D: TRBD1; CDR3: CASSYVRGITGELFF; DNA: TGTGCCAGCAGTTATGTCAGGGGGATCACCGGGGAGCTGTTTTTT
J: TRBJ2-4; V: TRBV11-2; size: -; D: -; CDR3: CASSLDRENIQYF; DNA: TGTGCCAGCAGCTTAGACAGGGAAAACATTCAGTACTTC
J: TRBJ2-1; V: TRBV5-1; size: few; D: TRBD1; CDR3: CASSSGTENEQFF; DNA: TGCGCCAGCAGCTCCGGGACAGAAAATGAGCAGTTCTTC
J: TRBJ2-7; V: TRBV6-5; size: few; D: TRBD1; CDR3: CASSRGQYEQYF; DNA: TGTGCCAGCAGCAGGGGGCAGTACGAGCAGTACTTC
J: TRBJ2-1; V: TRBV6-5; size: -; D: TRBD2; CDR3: CASRYSGTNNEQFF; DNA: TGTGCCAGCAGGTATAGCGGGACCAACAATGAGCAGTTCTTC
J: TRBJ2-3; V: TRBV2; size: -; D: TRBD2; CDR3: CASTKGLAADTQYF; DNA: TGTGCCAGCACCAAGGGACTAGCGGCAGATACGCAGTATTTT
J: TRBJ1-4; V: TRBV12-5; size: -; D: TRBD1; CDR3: CASGLGQGTDNEKLFF; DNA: TGTGCTAGTGGTTTGGGACAGGGGACCGATAATGAAAAACTGTTTTTT
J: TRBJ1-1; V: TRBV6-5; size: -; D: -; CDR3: CASSTGMNTEAFF; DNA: TGTGCCAGCAGTACAGGGATGAACACTGAAGCTTTCTTT
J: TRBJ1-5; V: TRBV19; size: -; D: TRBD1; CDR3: CASSTQGQGAGQPQHF; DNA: TGTGCCAGTAGTACACAGGGACAGGGGGCAGGTCAGCCCCAGCATTTT
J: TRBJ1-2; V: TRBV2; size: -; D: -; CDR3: CAIQGPGTWMGGYTF; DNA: TGTGCCATACAGGGTCCGGGAACCTGGATGGGAGGCTACACCTTC
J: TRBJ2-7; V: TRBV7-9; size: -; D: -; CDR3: CASSERPGITGEQYF; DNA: TGTGCCAGCAGCGAGAGGCCCGGAATCACAGGCGAGCAGTACTTC
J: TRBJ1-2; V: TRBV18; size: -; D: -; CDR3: CASSPLAGADYGYTF; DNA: TGTGCCAGCTCACCACTGGCAGGGGCAGACTATGGCTACACCTTC
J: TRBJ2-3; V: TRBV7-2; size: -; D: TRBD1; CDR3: CASSPRTGGMRDTQYF; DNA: TGTGCCAGCAGCCCCCGGACAGGGGGCATGAGAGATACGCAGTATTTT
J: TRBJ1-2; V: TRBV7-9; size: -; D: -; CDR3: CACKPVDYGYTF; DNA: TGTGCCTGCAAACCGGTTGACTATGGCTACACCTTC
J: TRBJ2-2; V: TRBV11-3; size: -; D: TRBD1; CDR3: CASSLDNWQGDTGELFF; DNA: TGTGCCAGCAGCTTAGACAATTGGCAGGGGGACACCGGGGAGCTGTTTTTT
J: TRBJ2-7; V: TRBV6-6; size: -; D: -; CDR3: CASSLRETWYEQYF; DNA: TGTGCCAGCAGCCTTAGAGAGACTTGGTACGAGCAGTACTTC